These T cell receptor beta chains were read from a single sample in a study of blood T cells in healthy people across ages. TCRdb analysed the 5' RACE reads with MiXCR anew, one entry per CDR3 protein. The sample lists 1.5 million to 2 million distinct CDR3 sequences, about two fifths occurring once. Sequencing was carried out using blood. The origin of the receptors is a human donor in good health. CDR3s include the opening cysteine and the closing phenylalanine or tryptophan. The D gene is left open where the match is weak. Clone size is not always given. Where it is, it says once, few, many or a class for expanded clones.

CDR3nt: TGTGCCAGCTCACCCGGCAGTCGATATAGCAATCAGCCCCAGCATTTT; CDR3aa: CASSPGSRYSNQPQHF; len: 16; d_gene: NA; v_gene: TRBV18; abundance: NA; j_gene: TRBJ1-5
CDR3nt: TGTGCCAGCAAGAGGCACTCGGGGGGCGGTCAGCCCCAGCATTTT; CDR3aa: CASKRHSGGGQPQHF; len: 15; d_gene: NA; v_gene: TRBV28; abundance: NA; j_gene: TRBJ1-5
CDR3nt: TGTGCCAGCAGCCAAGATGGGGTTACTAGCGGGGGCTACGAGCAGTTCTTC; CDR3aa: CASSQDGVTSGGYEQFF; len: 17; d_gene: TRBD2; v_gene: TRBV4-2; abundance: NA; j_gene: TRBJ2-1
CDR3nt: TGTGCCAGCAGCCAGGATCGACAGGGGGGATCCTACGAGCAGTACTTC; CDR3aa: CASSQDRQGGSYEQYF; len: 16; d_gene: TRBD1; v_gene: TRBV3-1; abundance: NA; j_gene: TRBJ2-7
CDR3nt: TGTGCCAGCAGCTCAGGGGGCTACACGAACACTGAAGCTTTCTTT; CDR3aa: CASSSGGYTNTEAFF; len: 15; d_gene: TRBD1; v_gene: TRBV7-6; abundance: NA; j_gene: TRBJ1-1
CDR3nt: TGTGCCAGCAGTTTCGTGACAGGACTACAGTATGGCTACACCTTC; CDR3aa: CASSFVTGLQYGYTF; len: 15; d_gene: NA; v_gene: TRBV12-3/TRBV12-4; abundance: few; j_gene: TRBJ1-2
CDR3nt: TGTGCCAGCAGTTTGGGGACCGTCCACGAGCAGTACTTC; CDR3aa: CASSLGTVHEQYF; len: 13; d_gene: NA; v_gene: TRBV27; abundance: few; j_gene: TRBJ2-7
CDR3nt: TGTGCCATCAGTCGAACAGGGGCCGAGAGGGGGAAAGAAAAACTGTTTTTT; CDR3aa: CAISRTGAERGKEKLFF; len: 17; d_gene: TRBD1; v_gene: TRBV10-3; abundance: NA; j_gene: TRBJ1-4
CDR3nt: TGTGCCAGCAGCTTAGCCGGCTCGGAAGCTTTCTTT; CDR3aa: CASSLAGSEAFF; len: 12; d_gene: NA; v_gene: TRBV7-9; abundance: many; j_gene: TRBJ1-1
CDR3nt: TGCGCCAGCAGCTCCCGACTAGCGGGGGACGGAAACAATGAGCAGTACTTC; CDR3aa: CASSSRLAGDGNNEQYF; len: 17; d_gene: TRBD2; v_gene: TRBV5-1; abundance: NA; j_gene: TRBJ2-4
CDR3nt: TGTGCCAGCAGCTTAGTCGGGTCGACTTCGGCAAGTGAGCAGTTCTTC; CDR3aa: CASSLVGSTSASEQFF; len: 16; d_gene: NA; v_gene: TRBV13; abundance: NA; j_gene: TRBJ2-1
CDR3nt: TGCAGCGCTCCAATTACAGATACGCAGTATTTT; CDR3aa: CSAPITDTQYF; len: 11; d_gene: NA; v_gene: TRBV29-1; abundance: many; j_gene: TRBJ2-3
CDR3nt: TGTGCCATCAGTGAGGGATTACAGGGGTTTTTGAATACGCAGTATTTT; CDR3aa: CAISEGLQGFLNTQYF; len: 16; d_gene: TRBD1; v_gene: TRBV10-3; abundance: NA; j_gene: TRBJ2-3
CDR3nt: TGTGCTGGCAGCACCCAAGAGACCCAGTACTTC; CDR3aa: CAGSTQETQYF; len: 11; d_gene: NA; v_gene: TRBV14; abundance: few; j_gene: TRBJ2-5
CDR3nt: TGCAGCGTTGGTGTTTTGGGGGGCTTTTATGGCTACACCTTC; CDR3aa: CSVGVLGGFYGYTF; len: 14; d_gene: NA; v_gene: TRBV29-1; abundance: NA; j_gene: TRBJ1-2
CDR3nt: TGTGCCAGCAGTCCCACCGGACAGAGCAATCAGCCCCAGCATTTT; CDR3aa: CASSPTGQSNQPQHF; len: 15; d_gene: NA; v_gene: TRBV25-1; abundance: many; j_gene: TRBJ1-5
CDR3nt: TGTGCCAGACGCGGGGCCTGGAACACTGAAGCTTTCTTT; CDR3aa: CARRGAWNTEAFF; len: 13; d_gene: NA; v_gene: TRBV12-5; abundance: few; j_gene: TRBJ1-1
CDR3nt: TGCGCCAGCAGCCAAGGGCTCATTCACTCCTATAATTCACCCCTCCACTTT; CDR3aa: CASSQGLIHSYNSPLHF; len: 17; d_gene: NA; v_gene: TRBV4-1; abundance: few; j_gene: TRBJ1-6
CDR3nt: TGTGCCAGCAGCCAAGGAGGACAGCCAGGTTGGGCAGATACGCAGTATTTT; CDR3aa: CASSQGGQPGWADTQYF; len: 17; d_gene: NA; v_gene: TRBV4-2; abundance: few; j_gene: TRBJ2-3
CDR3nt: TGTGCCACCAGCCTTTTACGACCGGGGGGCTTCTATGGCTACACCTTC; CDR3aa: CATSLLRPGGFYGYTF; len: 16; d_gene: NA; v_gene: TRBV15; abundance: NA; j_gene: TRBJ1-2
CDR3nt: TGCAGCGTGGGAACGACAGGACAGGGTCGAGAAGCTTTCTTT; CDR3aa: CSVGTTGQGREAFF; len: 14; d_gene: TRBD1; v_gene: TRBV29-1; abundance: NA; j_gene: TRBJ1-1
CDR3nt: TGTGCCTGGAGTTTGTTCGTGGACAACGAGCAGTACTTC; CDR3aa: CAWSLFVDNEQYF; len: 13; d_gene: NA; v_gene: TRBV30; abundance: once; j_gene: TRBJ2-7
CDR3nt: TGTGCCAGCAGCTTAAACACAGGGGGGCAGAATGGCTACACCTTC; CDR3aa: CASSLNTGGQNGYTF; len: 15; d_gene: TRBD1; v_gene: TRBV7-9; abundance: few; j_gene: TRBJ1-2
CDR3nt: TGTGCCATCAGTGACCTTGTGGGTAGCGGGGATGATACGCAGTATTTT; CDR3aa: CAISDLVGSGDDTQYF; len: 16; d_gene: TRBD2; v_gene: TRBV10-3; abundance: NA; j_gene: TRBJ2-3
CDR3nt: TGCAGTGCTAGTCCTAGGACAGGGTGGCGGACTGAAGCTTTCTTT; CDR3aa: CSASPRTGWRTEAFF; len: 15; d_gene: TRBD1; v_gene: TRBV20-1; abundance: NA; j_gene: TRBJ1-1
CDR3nt: TGCAGTGTAGGACTAGCGGGGGGGCCTGGCGCCCACGAGCAGTACTTC; CDR3aa: CSVGLAGGPGAHEQYF; len: 16; d_gene: TRBD2; v_gene: TRBV20-1; abundance: many; j_gene: TRBJ2-7
CDR3nt: TGTGCCAGCAGGTGGCACGTACAGGCCGGGCCGGGGACTGAAGCTTTCTTT; CDR3aa: CASRWHVQAGPGTEAFF; len: 17; d_gene: NA; v_gene: TRBV5-5; abundance: few; j_gene: TRBJ1-1
CDR3nt: TGTGCCAGCAGCTTAGACAGGGGGCTACGGGCCTATGGCTACACCTTC; CDR3aa: CASSLDRGLRAYGYTF; len: 16; d_gene: TRBD1; v_gene: TRBV5-4; abundance: NA; j_gene: TRBJ1-2
CDR3nt: TGCAGTGCTAGAGACTACGGTAGGGGCTACGAGCAGTACTTC; CDR3aa: CSARDYGRGYEQYF; len: 14; d_gene: NA; v_gene: TRBV20-1; abundance: few; j_gene: TRBJ2-7
CDR3nt: TGTGCCAGCAGCAATAGCGGGGGAAGCACAGATACGCAGTATTTT; CDR3aa: CASSNSGGSTDTQYF; len: 15; d_gene: TRBD2; v_gene: TRBV13; abundance: few; j_gene: TRBJ2-3
CDR3nt: TGCAGTGCTGTCCGGGTTAGCCTCTACGAGCAGTACTTC; CDR3aa: CSAVRVSLYEQYF; len: 13; d_gene: NA; v_gene: TRBV20-1; abundance: NA; j_gene: TRBJ2-7
CDR3nt: TGTGCCAGCAGCTTAGCCTCTACGGGCGTTGAAGAGACCCAGTACTTC; CDR3aa: CASSLASTGVEETQYF; len: 16; d_gene: NA; v_gene: TRBV7-2; abundance: NA; j_gene: TRBJ2-5
CDR3nt: TGTGCCAGCGGTGACGGAGGTCTTTACTATGGCTACACCTTC; CDR3aa: CASGDGGLYYGYTF; len: 14; d_gene: NA; v_gene: TRBV6-2/TRBV6-3; abundance: NA; j_gene: TRBJ1-2
CDR3nt: TGCAGTGCCATACGGGGCTTCAATCAGCCCCAGCATTTT; CDR3aa: CSAIRGFNQPQHF; len: 13; d_gene: NA; v_gene: TRBV20-1; abundance: NA; j_gene: TRBJ1-5
CDR3nt: TGTGCCAGCAGCTTAGGAGGTCGTTCGGGTTTCAATGAGCAGTTCTTC; CDR3aa: CASSLGGRSGFNEQFF; len: 16; d_gene: NA; v_gene: TRBV7-9; abundance: NA; j_gene: TRBJ2-1
CDR3nt: TGTGCCAGCAGCCTTCTAGACAGGAAGCAGTACTTC; CDR3aa: CASSLLDRKQYF; len: 12; d_gene: NA; v_gene: TRBV7-2; abundance: few; j_gene: TRBJ2-5
CDR3nt: TGTGCCAGCAGCCAATTGGAGGCAAGTCGTCACGAGCAGTACTTC; CDR3aa: CASSQLEASRHEQYF; len: 15; d_gene: NA; v_gene: TRBV5-4; abundance: NA; j_gene: TRBJ2-7
CDR3nt: TGTGCCACCGGCTCTCAAGGGGGGGCGTATGTATCCTACGAGCAGTACTTC; CDR3aa: CATGSQGGAYVSYEQYF; len: 17; d_gene: NA; v_gene: TRBV15; abundance: NA; j_gene: TRBJ2-7
CDR3nt: TGCAGTGCTAGAGATCTTAGTCTCCACTACGAGCAGTACTTC; CDR3aa: CSARDLSLHYEQYF; len: 14; d_gene: NA; v_gene: TRBV20-1; abundance: NA; j_gene: TRBJ2-7
CDR3nt: TGCAGTGCTGGGACAGTTAGCTCCTACAATGAGCAGTTCTTC; CDR3aa: CSAGTVSSYNEQFF; len: 14; d_gene: TRBD1; v_gene: TRBV20-1; abundance: NA; j_gene: TRBJ2-1
CDR3nt: TGTGCCAGCAGCTGGCATGGGGTAGCGGGAACCACAGATACGCAGTATTTT; CDR3aa: CASSWHGVAGTTDTQYF; len: 17; d_gene: TRBD2; v_gene: TRBV7-9; abundance: NA; j_gene: TRBJ2-3
CDR3nt: TGTGCCAGCATAAACGATGGGGGGGGTACAGATACGCAGTATTTT; CDR3aa: CASINDGGGTDTQYF; len: 15; d_gene: TRBD2; v_gene: TRBV6-6; abundance: NA; j_gene: TRBJ2-3
CDR3nt: TGTGCCGGCAGCTCAGGACAGGGAACAGATACGCAGTATTTT; CDR3aa: CAGSSGQGTDTQYF; len: 14; d_gene: TRBD1; v_gene: TRBV7-9; abundance: NA; j_gene: TRBJ2-3
CDR3nt: TGCGTCAGCAGCCACCTGGGAGACAGGCAGTACTTC; CDR3aa: CVSSHLGDRQYF; len: 12; d_gene: NA; v_gene: TRBV4-1; abundance: few; j_gene: TRBJ2-7
CDR3nt: TGTGCCAGCAGCCAAGGGGCAGGGGGCCCCCTCAGGGACCAGCATTTT; CDR3aa: CASSQGAGGPLRDQHF; len: 16; d_gene: TRBD1; v_gene: TRBV3-1; abundance: NA; j_gene: TRBJ1-5
CDR3nt: TGTGCCAGCAGTTTGGGAGGGGACTTCTCTGGGGCCAACGTCCTGACTTTC; CDR3aa: CASSLGGDFSGANVLTF; len: 17; d_gene: TRBD2; v_gene: TRBV12-3/TRBV12-4; abundance: few; j_gene: TRBJ2-6
CDR3nt: TGTGCCAGCAGCTTGATGGTCAGAACAATCTACGAGCAGTACTTC; CDR3aa: CASSLMVRTIYEQYF; len: 15; d_gene: NA; v_gene: TRBV5-5; abundance: NA; j_gene: TRBJ2-7
CDR3nt: TGTGCCAGCAGCCCGCGGACTAGCGGGGGGACCCAGTACTTC; CDR3aa: CASSPRTSGGTQYF; len: 14; d_gene: TRBD2; v_gene: TRBV7-2; abundance: few; j_gene: TRBJ2-5
CDR3nt: TGCGCCAGCAGCCAAGCCCCCACCGGCAATTCACCCCTCCACTTT; CDR3aa: CASSQAPTGNSPLHF; len: 15; d_gene: NA; v_gene: TRBV4-1; abundance: few; j_gene: TRBJ1-6
CDR3nt: TGTGCCAGCAGTTACTCGTTGGCAGAAGAGATCCAGTACTTC; CDR3aa: CASSYSLAEEIQYF; len: 14; d_gene: NA; v_gene: TRBV6-5; abundance: once; j_gene: TRBJ2-5
CDR3nt: TGTGCCCTCATCCTGGGGACAGGCAAGGAGACCCAGTACTTC; CDR3aa: CALILGTGKETQYF; len: 14; d_gene: TRBD1; v_gene: TRBV30; abundance: NA; j_gene: TRBJ2-5
CDR3nt: TGTGCCATCAGTCAATCAGAGACCCAGTACTTC; CDR3aa: CAISQSETQYF; len: 11; d_gene: NA; v_gene: TRBV10-3; abundance: few; j_gene: TRBJ2-5
CDR3nt: TGCGCCAGCACCCCACTAGCGGGCACAGATACGCAGTATTTT; CDR3aa: CASTPLAGTDTQYF; len: 14; d_gene: TRBD2; v_gene: TRBV5-1; abundance: NA; j_gene: TRBJ2-3